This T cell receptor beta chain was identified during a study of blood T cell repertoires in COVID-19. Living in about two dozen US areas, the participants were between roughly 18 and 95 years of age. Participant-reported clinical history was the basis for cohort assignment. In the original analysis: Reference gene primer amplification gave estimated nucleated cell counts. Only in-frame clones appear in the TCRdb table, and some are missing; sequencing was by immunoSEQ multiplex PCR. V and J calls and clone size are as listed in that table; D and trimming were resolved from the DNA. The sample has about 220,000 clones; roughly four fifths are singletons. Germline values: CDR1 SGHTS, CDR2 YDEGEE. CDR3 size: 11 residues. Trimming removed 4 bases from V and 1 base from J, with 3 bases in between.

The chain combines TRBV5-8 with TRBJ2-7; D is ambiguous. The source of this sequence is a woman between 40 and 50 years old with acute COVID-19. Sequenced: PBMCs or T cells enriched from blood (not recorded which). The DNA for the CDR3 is TGTGCCAGCAGCACTTCCTACGAGCAGTACTTC. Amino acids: CASSTSYEQYF. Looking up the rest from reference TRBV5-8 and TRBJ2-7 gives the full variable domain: EAGVTQSPTHLIKTRGQQATLRCSPISGHTSVYWYQQALGLGLQFLLWYDEGEERNRGNFPPRFSGRQFPNYSSELNVNALELEDSALYLCASSTSYEQYFGPGTRLTVT.